This T cell receptor (beta chain) derives from a study of blood T cell repertoires in COVID-19. Study-level background: COVID-19 samples, acute and convalescent, were from the United States, Italy and Spain.

Measured with immunoSEQ multiplex PCR; TCRdb has only the in-frame clones, and not every one. In the table there are 15,000 to 20,000 clones, 77% of which are singletons. Per the germline V gene, CDR1 is MNHNY and CDR2 is SVGAGI (reference sequence). The J segment lost 6 bases and the V segment lost 2 bases, leaving 7 bases of the junction unmatched. There are 16 residues in the CDR3. This receptor was identified in a man aged 70-80 years with COVID-19, enrolled during active disease. Sequencing used peripheral blood. The chain uses TRBV6-6 and TRBJ1-5; 10 positions match TRBD1. CDR3 sequence reads: CASSYGTGDWGQPQHF. CDR3 coding DNA: TGTGCCAGCAGTTACGGGACAGGGGATTGGGGTCAGCCCCAGCATTTT.